This TCR beta chain was sequenced in a study of blood T cell repertoires in COVID-19. As for the study in general: Both acute and convalescent COVID-19 samples were obtained from the United States, Italy and Spain. Nucleic acid was either cDNA or gDNA, and it came from T cells, B-cell-depleted T cells, or PBMCs.

In the authors' workflow: Estimates of nucleated cell counts were drawn from the amplification of reference gene primers. Using immunoSEQ multiplex PCR, the repertoire was profiled, and TCRdb retains in-frame clones only, with some absent. D and trimming come from the DNA, and the V and J calls and clone size come from that table. The table includes around 200,000 clones, around nine tenths detected once. V was clipped by 4 bases and J by 2 bases; unmatched bases: 5. This CDR3 region has 14 residues. Germline CDR1 is SGDLS and CDR2 is YYNGEE. The sample taken for sequencing was peripheral blood. The receptor was isolated from a man aged 35-49 years with active or convalescent COVID-19. The V and J genes are TRBV9 and TRBJ2-7; 8 nucleotides line up with TRBD2. CDR3 coding DNA: TGTGCCAGCAGCCTCCGCGGGGGGCCCTACGAGCAGTACTTC. As protein: CASSLRGGPYEQYF.